The source of this T cell receptor beta chain is a study of regulatory T cells in long-lasting Graves disease. CDR3-region Arm-PCR and iRepertoire HTBI primers produced the TCR beta libraries. One entry per CDR3 protein, called by TCRdb with MiXCR from the multiplex PCR reads. The data hold approximately 500,000 distinct CDR3 sequences, with about 22% observed a single time. Findings and caveats of the study: Persistent patients shared more public clonotypes (about 2,700) than newly diagnosed patients (around 910).

Time point indicated: persistent/refractory GD, antithyroid drugs over 5 years with positive TRAb. From RNA extracted from PBMCs, the TCR library was made. Points on this clonotype: Its cognate antigen is unknown.

The sequences come from peripheral blood mononuclear cells (PBMCs), collected when the disease was refractory, from a patient treated with antithyroid drugs. The sequence was collected from a female donor with Graves disease.

The DNA for the CDR3 is TGTGCCACCGAAGATAACTCTGGGGCCAACGTCCTGACTTTC. Translation: CATEDNSGANVLTF. The chain combines TRBV24-1 with TRBJ2-6; D unresolved. Germline V gene lookup returns CDR1 KGHDR and CDR2 SFDVKD. CDR3 length equals 14 residues. Deletions cut 9 bases from V and 0 bases from J, with 8 bases between.